Listed below are T cell receptor beta chains from one sample, sequenced in a study of Graves' ophthalmopathy and Graves' hyperthyroidism. Each CDR3 protein gets one entry after TCRdb re-called the multiplex PCR reads with MiXCR. Of 200,000 to 300,000 distinct CDR3 sequences listed, less than 55% are singletons. Source material: peripheral blood. These TCRs come from an adult man with Graves' ophthalmopathy. CDR3s include the opening cysteine and the closing phenylalanine or tryptophan. The order of the fields is CDR3 protein, CDR3 DNA, V gene, clone size, CDR3 length, D gene, J gene. D genes are given only for firm matches. The size entry is marked missing in some rows and otherwise reads once, few, many or a size class.

CAIQTGVSNRGYTF	TGTGCCATCCAGACAGGGGTCTCTAATCGGGGCTACACCTTC	TRBV2	few	14	TRBD1	TRBJ1-2
CASGLVGGSTEAFF	TGTGCCAGCGGCTTAGTAGGGGGGAGCACTGAAGCTTTCTTT	TRBV11-2	.	14	.	TRBJ1-1
CASSIDYRTEAFF	TGTGCCAGTAGTATAGATTACCGCACTGAAGCTTTCTTT	TRBV19	.	13	.	TRBJ1-1
CSASAFGGPGGNSPLHF	TGCAGTGCTAGTGCATTTGGGGGGCCAGGGGGTAATTCACCCCTCCACTTT	TRBV20-1	few	17	TRBD1	TRBJ1-6
CASSMRGQGNTEAFF	TGTGCCAGTAGTATGCGGGGACAGGGGAACACTGAAGCTTTCTTT	TRBV19	.	15	TRBD1	TRBJ1-1
CASSIELGQRNQPQHF	TGTGCCAGTAGTATCGAGCTGGGACAGCGCAATCAGCCCCAGCATTTT	TRBV19	.	16	TRBD1	TRBJ1-5
CASSPKGPSSGNTIYF	TGTGCCAGTAGTCCCAAGGGACCGAGCTCTGGAAACACCATATATTTT	TRBV19	.	16	.	TRBJ1-3
CASSRDREGTQYF	TGTGCCAGCAGCAGGGACAGGGAGGGGACCCAGTACTTC	TRBV5-6	few	13	TRBD1	TRBJ2-5
CASSDGELFF	TGTGCCAGCAGCGACGGGGAGCTGTTTTTT	TRBV7-8	.	10	.	TRBJ2-2
CASSPRDIDYGYTF	TGCGCCAGCAGCCCCCGGGACATAGACTATGGCTACACCTTC	TRBV5-1	.	14	.	TRBJ1-2
CASSMGRGDGNTIYF	TGTGCCAGTAGTATGGGCAGGGGAGATGGAAACACCATATATTTT	TRBV19	.	15	.	TRBJ1-3
CAWQGSEKLFF	TGTGCCTGGCAGGGGAGTGAAAAACTGTTTTTT	TRBV19	.	11	.	TRBJ1-4
CATSKTSKYEQYF	TGTGCCACGAGCAAAACTAGCAAGTACGAGCAGTACTTC	TRBV24-1	.	13	.	TRBJ2-7
CASGLQGELSYGYTF	TGTGCCAGCGGCTTACAGGGGGAGCTATCCTATGGCTACACCTTC	TRBV7-9	.	15	TRBD1	TRBJ1-2
CATRTGTANTEAFF	TGTGCCACGCGAACCGGGACAGCGAACACTGAAGCTTTCTTT	TRBV10-3	many	14	TRBD1	TRBJ1-1
CASSIGLAGGSQETQYF	TGTGCCAGCAGCATCGGACTAGCGGGGGGTTCCCAAGAGACCCAGTACTTC	TRBV7-6	few	17	TRBD2	TRBJ2-5
CAISDGTVWRPQHF	TGTGCCATCAGTGATGGCACCGTGTGGAGGCCCCAGCATTTT	TRBV10-3	.	14	.	TRBJ1-5
CSVGQVGEQYF	TGCAGCGTTGGACAGGTAGGGGAGCAGTACTTC	TRBV29-1	.	11	.	TRBJ2-7
CATSRRGRHQETQYF	TGTGCCACCTCACGAAGAGGACGGCATCAAGAGACCCAGTACTTC	TRBV19	few	15	.	TRBJ2-5
CASSDTNSNQPQHF	TGTGCCAGCAGTGACACCAATAGCAATCAGCCCCAGCATTTT	TRBV2	.	14	.	TRBJ1-5
CATSDSTPQGETQYF	TGTGCCACCAGTGATTCGACCCCACAGGGCGAGACCCAGTACTTC	TRBV24-1	many	15	.	TRBJ2-5
CSVGSGSRPLTDTQYF	TGCAGCGTTGGGTCCGGGAGCCGACCTCTCACAGATACGCAGTATTTT	TRBV29-1	.	16	.	TRBJ2-3
CASSLYGQGNTGELFF	TGCGCCAGCAGCTTGTACGGGCAGGGAAACACCGGGGAGCTGTTTTTT	TRBV5-1	.	16	.	TRBJ2-2
CSSPTGQAYYEQYF	TGCAGCTCACCAACCGGACAAGCCTACTACGAGCAGTACTTC	TRBV29-1	.	14	.	TRBJ2-7
CASSLGTSGGALLRETQYF	TGCGCCAGCAGCCTAGGGACTAGCGGGGGGGCCTTACTACGGGAGACCCAGTACTTC	TRBV5-1	.	19	TRBD2	TRBJ2-5
CASRSRSGASSGNTIYF	TGTGCCAGCAGGTCGCGTTCAGGGGCGAGCTCTGGAAACACCATATATTTT	TRBV6-1	.	17	.	TRBJ1-3
CASRSDRADTQYF	TGTGCCAGCAGATCCGACAGGGCGGATACGCAGTATTTT	TRBV7-9	.	13	TRBD1	TRBJ2-3
CASSFDRAPGANVLTF	TGTGCCAGCAGCTTTGACAGGGCACCTGGGGCCAACGTCCTGACTTTC	TRBV7-3	.	16	TRBD1	TRBJ2-6
CASSYLPTETQYF	TGTGCCAGCAGTTACTTACCTACGGAGACCCAGTACTTC	TRBV6-5	few	13	.	TRBJ2-5
CSASMTYGYTF	TGCAGTGCTTCTATGACCTATGGCTACACCTTC	TRBV20-1	.	11	.	TRBJ1-2
CASSSPGANTGELFF	TGTGCCAGTAGTTCCCCGGGGGCGAACACCGGGGAGCTGTTTTTT	TRBV24-1	once	15	.	TRBJ2-2
CASSLRTEETQYF	TGTGCCAGCAGCCTACGGACAGAAGAGACTCAGTACTTC	TRBV5-4	few	13	.	TRBJ2-5
CASSQDRGRTNYGYTF	TGTGCCAGCAGCCAAGATCGCGGACGGACCAACTATGGCTACACCTTC	TRBV9	.	16	.	TRBJ1-2
CAWSVGTGREKLFF	TGTGCCTGGAGTGTCGGGACAGGGCGTGAAAAACTGTTTTTT	TRBV30	.	14	TRBD1	TRBJ1-4
CAIRTDYNSPLHF	TGTGCCATACGGACAGACTATAATTCACCCCTCCACTTT	TRBV12-3/TRBV12-4	.	13	.	TRBJ1-6
CASREAGPQHSEAFF	TGTGCCAGCAGAGAAGCGGGGCCCCAACACTCGGAAGCTTTCTTT	TRBV25-1	few	15	.	TRBJ1-1
CATSDPGQRAGGELFF	TGTGCCACCAGTGACCCCGGACAAAGAGCCGGCGGGGAGCTGTTTTTT	TRBV24-1	.	16	.	TRBJ2-2
CATRDTGRRGYTF	TGTGCCACCAGGGATACAGGGCGGCGAGGCTACACCTTC	TRBV15	many	13	.	TRBJ1-2
CASSPDTNSGNTIYF	TGCGCCAGCAGCCCGGACACCAACTCTGGAAACACCATATATTTT	TRBV5-1	few	15	.	TRBJ1-3
CASSLQAGTYEQYF	TGCGCCAGCAGCTTACAGGCCGGTACCTACGAGCAGTACTTC	TRBV5-1	.	14	.	TRBJ2-7